The 29 T cell receptor beta chains below all came from one sample that was sequenced in a study of T cells in Graves' hyperthyroidism and ophthalmopathy (dated by TCRdb to between 2018 and 2020). Library preparation used multiplex PCR. Sequenced using an Illumina HiSeq 2000. The TCR beta CDR3 regions were amplified from the RNA transcripts. The TCR CDR3 was subjected to a first round of RT-PCR using the HTBI primer set and the Qiagen OneStep RT-PCR kit. The public reads were reprocessed in TCRdb via fastp at Q25 and MiXCR, keeping in-frame beta chains. Each CDR3 protein appears once, grouped with its most common genes and DNA. This sample has approximately 400,000 distinct CDR3 sequences in its table, and about 19% of those were observed once. The leading ten clones occupy 3.7% of the sample. Material for sequencing was blood. The source of these receptors is a woman between 18 and 29 years old with Graves' hyperthyroidism.

This clonotype was recorded many times. The chain has TRBV18 and TRBJ2-5; TRBD1 is a possible D gene (6 bases). Germline CDR1 reads KGHSH; CDR2 reads LQKENI. V was shortened by 0 bases and J by 5 bases, with 13 bases between the two germline ends. The CDR3 is made up of 15 amino acids. CDR3 loop: CASSPPERGMETQYF. CDR3 DNA sequence: TGTGCCAGCTCACCACCGGAAAGGGGGATGGAGACCCAGTACTTC.

This chain joins TRBV5-1 and TRBJ2-2; unclear D gene. Germline V lookup: CDR1 SGHRS, CDR2 YFSETQ. The CDR3 contains 12 residues. Trimming took 3 bases from V and 6 from J, leaving 6 bases between them. The CDR3 loop is CASSSKAGELFF. In DNA, the CDR3 is TGCGCCAGCAGCTCAAAAGCCGGGGAGCTGTTTTTT.

The V gene is TRBV6-5, the J gene TRBJ2-7; D assignment may be TRBD1 or TRBD2 (5 bases each). V lost 0 bases and J lost 0, with 12 bases in between. This CDR3 is built from 16 residues. From germline, CDR1 is MNHEY and CDR2 SVGAGI. The CDR3 DNA sequence: TGTGCCAGCAGTTACTCTCCGGGACCAAGCTCCTACGAGCAGTACTTC. Amino acids: CASSYSPGPSSYEQYF.

The chain recombines TRBV11-2 with TRBJ1-2; 7 nucleotides match TRBD1. Germline-derived CDR1 and CDR2 are SGHAT and FQNNGV. The V gene end was trimmed by 3 bases and the J gene end by 6 bases; junction bases not matched to a gene: 4. The CDR3 is 13 amino acids. The CDR3 DNA follows: TGTGCCAGCAGCTTGACAGGGAAGAATGGCTACACCTTC. Protein product: CASSLTGKNGYTF.

This clonotype was detected ten times or more. The rearrangement links TRBV5-6 to TRBJ1-5, with D perhaps TRBD1 (6 bases). Trimming removed 0 bases from V and 5 bases from J, with 12 bases in between. This CDR3 is built from 15 residues. Germline V CDR1 and CDR2: SGHDT, YYEEEE. The CDR3 reads CASSLVAAGDQPQHF. The CDR3 DNA follows: TGTGCCAGCAGCTTGGTGGCGGCAGGGGATCAGCCCCAGCATTTT. The full variable domain, completed using reference TRBV5-6 and TRBJ1-5, is DAGVTQSPTHLIKTRGQQVTLRCSPKSGHDTVSWYQQALGQGPQFIFQYYEEEERQRGNFPDRFSGHQFPNYSSELNVNALLLGDSALYLCASSLVAAGDQPQHFGDGTRLSIL.

This clonotype was detected only a few times. V and J are TRBV12-3 or TRBV12-4 and TRBJ2-3; 13 positions agree with TRBD2. V lost 6 bases and J lost 6; bases outside the gene matches: 12. The CDR3 covers 17 residues. The CDR3 sequence is CASSRTTGTSGVDTQYF. CDR3 nucleotides: TGTGCCAGCAGCCGAACGACCGGGACTAGCGGGGTGGATACGCAGTATTTT.

Only a few counts were recorded for this clonotype. The chain couples TRBV6-1 to TRBJ2-7; 10 positions agree with TRBD1. CDR1 MNHNS and CDR2 SASEGT come from the germline V gene. The ends lost 2 bases at V and 7 bases at J; junction bases unmatched: 11. The CDR3 runs 16 residues. This chain's CDR3 is CASSEIRQGAMDEQYF. The CDR3 DNA follows: TGTGCCAGCAGTGAAATTCGACAGGGGGCAATGGATGAGCAGTACTTC.

This clonotype was detected ten times or more. The chain employs TRBV28 and TRBJ1-1, with D unresolved. The CDR3 has 12 residues. V lost 6 bases, J lost 2 bases, and 7 bases lay in between. CDR1 and CDR2 (germline): MDHEN, SYDVKM. The CDR3 is CASSSQNTEAFF. CDR3 nucleotides: TGTGCCAGCAGCAGTCAAAACACTGAAGCTTTCTTT.

The V call is TRBV10-3, the J call TRBJ2-2; the D is unclear. CDR1 and CDR2 from the germline V gene are ENHRY and SYGVKD. V was clipped by 1 base and J by 4 bases, with 7 bases between them. This CDR3 spans 14 amino acids. The CDR3 sequence is CAISEFVSTGELFF. CDR3 in DNA: TGTGCCATCAGTGAGTTCGTTAGCACCGGGGAGCTGTTTTTT.

There are many counts of this clonotype. The chain is built from TRBV7-3 and TRBJ1-5; D not certain. The CDR3 consists of 13 residues. The V gene's germline CDR1 is SGHTA and CDR2 FQGTGA. Trimming left V 3 bases short and J 3 bases short, with 6 bases between. The CDR3 sequence is CASSLGLNQPQHF. As DNA, the CDR3 is TGTGCCAGCAGCTTGGGCCTCAATCAGCCCCAGCATTTT.

The genes are TRBV12-3 or TRBV12-4 and TRBJ2-7; 11 bases are shared with TRBD1. The CDR3 runs to 14 residues. The ends lost 6 bases at V and 5 bases at J; junction bases unmatched: 6. CDR3: CASSPGQGDNEQYF. CDR3 DNA sequence: TGTGCCAGCAGCCCGGGACAGGGGGACAACGAGCAGTACTTC.

The rearrangement links TRBV4-2 to TRBJ2-4; D call uncertain. The V end lost 1 base, the J end lost 7 bases, and 11 bases lay between the germline ends. Germline CDR1 LGHNA, CDR2 YNFKEQ. The length of the CDR3 is 14 residues. In DNA, the CDR3 is TGTGCCAGCAGCCAAGCGGGCGTGGAGAACATTCAGTACTTC. As protein: CASSQAGVENIQYF.

This clonotype was recorded many times. The chain combines TRBV20-1 with TRBJ1-1; D call uncertain. Germline loops: CDR1 DFQATT, CDR2 SNEGSKA (reference sequence). This CDR3 has 11 residues. CDR3 in amino acids: CRVAPDTEAFF. The CDR3 coding sequence is TGCAGAGTGGCCCCGGACACTGAAGCTTTCTTT.

The table lists this clonotype with many counts. This rearrangement joins TRBV7-9 to TRBJ2-5; D not resolved. The length of the CDR3 is 14 residues. Germline CDR1 and CDR2: SEHNR and FQNEAQ (reference sequence). V lost 2 bases to trimming and J lost 2 bases, with 9 bases between them. CDR3 loop: CASSLSVRQETQYF. CDR3 nucleotides: TGTGCCAGCAGCTTAAGTGTCAGGCAAGAGACCCAGTACTTC.

This clonotype was seen many times. This chain uses TRBV20-1 with TRBJ1-1; 9 bases map to TRBD1. Germline CDR1 reads DFQATT; CDR2 reads SNEGSKA (reference sequence). V shed 0 bases, J shed 5 bases, and the junction held 4 bases outside the gene matches. This CDR3 region has 14 residues. The CDR3 loop reads CSARDHRGLTEAFF. The CDR3 bases are TGCAGTGCTAGAGATCACAGGGGGCTTACTGAAGCTTTCTTT.

This clonotype was recorded many times. V is TRBV11-2 and J is TRBJ1-1; the D is unclear. The V gene's germline CDR1 is SGHAT and CDR2 FQNNGV. Trimming took off 5 bases at V and 10 bases at J, with 23 bases between the two ends. This CDR3 comprises 15 residues. CDR3 in amino acids: CASSPLTGVQEGAFF. The DNA of the CDR3 is TGTGCCAGCAGCCCACTAACGGGCGTTCAAGAGGGAGCTTTCTTT.

At least ten counts were recorded for this clonotype. The chain is built from TRBV29-1 and TRBJ2-2; 11 positions match TRBD2. Germline CDR1 is SQVTM and CDR2 is ANQGSEA. The J segment lost 7 bases and the V segment lost 1 base, leaving 5 bases of the junction unmatched. The CDR3 is 15 amino acids. The CDR3 DNA follows: TGCAGCGTTGAAGGATTGCTAGCGGGGGGCGGGGAGCTGTTTTTT. Residues: CSVEGLLAGGGELFF.

This clonotype was found many times. V and J are TRBV6-2 or TRBV6-3 and TRBJ2-2; tentative D call: TRBD2 (7 bases). Germline V gene lookup returns CDR1 MNHEY and CDR2 SVGEGT. The CDR3 extends over 13 amino acids. V was clipped by 11 bases and J by 2 bases, with 12 bases between them. The CDR3 spells CARRGGNTGELFF. Written as DNA, the CDR3 is TGTGCCCGAAGGGGGGGAAACACCGGGGAGCTGTTTTTT.

This clonotype was seen many times. The rearrangement uses TRBV18 and TRBJ2-5, with no clear D. Germline loops: CDR1 KGHSH, CDR2 LQKENI. V was pared by 0 bases and J by 5 bases, with 13 bases between. The CDR3 spans 15 residues. CDR3 sequence: CASSPPNVGRETQYF. The CDR3 coding sequence is TGTGCCAGCTCACCACCGAACGTAGGACGGGAGACCCAGTACTTC.

This chain links TRBV5-1 with TRBJ1-3; D is possibly TRBD1 (5 bases). V lost 0 bases to trimming and J lost 0 bases, with 10 bases between them. This CDR3 is 16 amino acids long. CDR1 and CDR2 from the germline V gene are SGHRS and YFSETQ. CDR3 coding DNA: TGCGCCAGCAGCTTGGCGCCAGGGAGCTCTGGAAACACCATATATTTT. Residues: CASSLAPGSSGNTIYF.

This clonotype was recorded many times. The chain is built from TRBV11-2 and TRBJ2-5; D is perhaps TRBD2 (6 bases). CDR1 is SGHAT and CDR2 is FQNNGV in the germline V gene. The V end lost 5 bases, the J end lost 5 bases, and 21 bases lay between the germline ends. The CDR3 is 16 residues long. The CDR3 DNA reads TGTGCCAGCAGCATCAATCTAGCGCGAAACTGGGAGACCCAGTACTTC. Translation gives CASSINLARNWETQYF.

This clonotype was observed at least ten times. The CDR3 nucleotides are TGTGCCAGCAGCCCCCCACATACCGGGGAGCTGTTTTTT. This translates into CASSPPHTGELFF. This rearrangement joins TRBV5-6 to TRBJ2-2; no reliable D call. V lost 4 bases and J 5 bases, leaving 9 bases between the germline ends. Germline values: CDR1 SGHDT, CDR2 YYEEEE. CDR3 length: 13 residues.

A few counts support this clonotype. The rearrangement links TRBV11-1 to TRBJ1-1; possibly TRBD1 for D (5 bases). Trimming pared 1 base from V and 2 bases from J, leaving 14 bases between. CDR1 and CDR2 (germline): SGHAT, FQDESV (reference sequence). This CDR3 contains 16 residues. Here the CDR3 DNA reads TGTGCCAGCAGCTTAGGGTTAGACAGTTTTAACACTGAAGCTTTCTTT. Protein product: CASSLGLDSFNTEAFF.

This clonotype was picked up many times. This chain joins TRBV20-1 and TRBJ2-2, with D perhaps matching TRBD2 (5 bases). Germline loops: CDR1 DFQATT, CDR2 SNEGSKA (reference sequence). Trimming left V 4 bases short and J 0 bases short, with 15 bases between. The CDR3 runs to 16 residues. The CDR3 DNA is TGCAGTGCTACGACCGGGATATACGCGAACACCGGGGAGCTGTTTTTT. This encodes CSATTGIYANTGELFF.

The chain couples TRBV6-2 or TRBV6-3 to TRBJ1-5; TRBD1 is a possible D gene (6 bases). The CDR3 consists of 13 residues. The V end was cut by 5 bases, the J end by 7 bases, with 12 bases between. In germline, CDR1 is MNHEY, CDR2 SVGEGT. The chain's CDR3 is CASSAGRGQPQHF. The CDR3 DNA sequence: TGTGCCAGCAGTGCGGGCAGGGGCCAGCCCCAGCATTTT.

In its sample, this clonotype was seen many times. V usage is TRBV11-2 and J usage is TRBJ2-2; D is unclear. V was cut by 2 bases and J by 10 bases, with 11 bases left in between. This CDR3 comprises 13 residues. Germline V CDR1 and CDR2: SGHAT, FQNNGV. This CDR3 reads CASSLRAGLELFF. Written as DNA, the CDR3 is TGTGCCAGCAGCTTACGGGCCGGTTTGGAGCTGTTTTTT.

This clonotype was recorded at least ten times. Since a much larger clone is just one base distant, this may be a read error. Lacking the conserved final phenylalanine or tryptophan, this CDR3 likely reflects a read error. The chain is built from TRBV6-5 and TRBJ1-1; D unclear. The CDR3 totals 16 residues. CDR1 is MNHEY and CDR2 is SVGAGI in the germline V gene. Trimming took off 6 bases at V and 1 base at J, with 18 bases between the two ends. CDR3 sequence reads: CASRPKGPRGNTEAFS. Here the CDR3 DNA reads TGTGCCAGCAGGCCTAAAGGGCCGAGAGGGAACACTGAAGCTTTCTCT.

Many counts were recorded for this clonotype. J is TRBJ1-1 and V is TRBV20-1, with 8 nucleotides matching TRBD1. Germline lookup yields CDR1 DFQATT and CDR2 SNEGSKA (reference sequence). Unmatched junction bases numbered 9, after V lost 4 bases and J lost 5 bases. There are 14 residues in the CDR3. The DNA of the CDR3 is TGCAGTGCTATGGCAGGGGGCGGTAGGACTGAAGCTTTCTTT. As protein: CSAMAGGGRTEAFF.

In this sample, this clonotype turned up many times. This sequence joins TRBV6-5 and TRBJ1-5; 7 positions agree with TRBD1. The CDR3 runs 14 residues. The J segment lost 1 base and the V segment lost 7 bases, leaving 4 bases of the junction unmatched. CDR1 MNHEY and CDR2 SVGAGI come from the germline V gene. Written as DNA, the CDR3 is TGTGCCAGCACCCTGGGACAGAGCAATCAGCCCCAGCATTTT. Encoded protein: CASTLGQSNQPQHF.